These T cell receptor beta chains were read from a single sample in a study of shared clonotypes between healthy human individuals. Here immunoSEQ multiplex PCR was the method, and the copy in TCRdb shows in-frame clones only, minus some. The sample has 1,100,000 or so clones, about 84% seen once. The sequencing input was memory CD4+ T cells from PBMCs. Source of these receptors: a man aged 18 to 29 in good health. Some clones in this sample may be carry-over from other donors' samples. Both conserved end residues are part of each CDR3. The D gene is left open where the match is weak. Clone size appears in some rows only: once, few, many, or a class for an expanded clone.

CDR3nt: TGTGCCAGCTCACCCGGGCTAATACAGGTTAACTATGGCTACACCTTC
CDR3aa: CASSPGLIQVNYGYTF
v_gene: TRBV18
d_gene: NA
len: 16
j_gene: TRBJ1-2
abundance: few

CDR3nt: TGTGCCAGCTCACCACGCCAAGCGGGAGGGATGAACACCGGGGAGCTGTTTTTT
CDR3aa: CASSPRQAGGMNTGELFF
v_gene: TRBV18
d_gene: TRBD2
len: 18
j_gene: TRBJ2-2
abundance: NA

CDR3nt: TGTGCCAGCAGCTCACTCCCCGGATGGGCAGGAGATACCTACGAGCAGTACTTC
CDR3aa: CASSSLPGWAGDTYEQYF
v_gene: TRBV9
d_gene: NA
len: 18
j_gene: TRBJ2-7
abundance: NA

CDR3nt: TGTGCCAGCAGCGGAGCTAGCGGGGTCACAGATACGCAGTATTTT
CDR3aa: CASSGASGVTDTQYF
v_gene: TRBV5-4
d_gene: TRBD2
len: 15
j_gene: TRBJ2-3
abundance: NA

CDR3nt: TGTGCCAGCGGAGACAAGGGGCGGGTTTATGGCTACACCTTC
CDR3aa: CASGDKGRVYGYTF
v_gene: TRBV28
d_gene: NA
len: 14
j_gene: TRBJ1-2
abundance: NA

CDR3nt: TGCGCCAGCAGCTTGGCGGAAGCGGGAGCCGTCTACGAGCAGTACTTC
CDR3aa: CASSLAEAGAVYEQYF
v_gene: TRBV5-1
d_gene: TRBD2
len: 16
j_gene: TRBJ2-7
abundance: NA

CDR3nt: TGTGCCAGAAGCTTGAAGTTTTTAGCGAGTCTAGCGGCTGCCTACGAGCAGTACTTC
CDR3aa: CARSLKFLASLAAAYEQYF
v_gene: TRBV5-3
d_gene: TRBD2
len: 19
j_gene: TRBJ2-7
abundance: NA

CDR3nt: TGCGCCAGCAGCTTTTCCAGCGGGAGCAGCTCCTACGAGCAGTACTTC
CDR3aa: CASSFSSGSSSYEQYF
v_gene: TRBV5-1
d_gene: TRBD2
len: 16
j_gene: TRBJ2-7
abundance: NA

CDR3nt: TGTGCCAGCAGCTTACATCGGCTCGGCGAGCAGTACTTC
CDR3aa: CASSLHRLGEQYF
v_gene: TRBV11-3
d_gene: NA
len: 13
j_gene: TRBJ2-7
abundance: once

CDR3nt: TGCGCCAGCAGCCAAGAAAGGGGTGGACTTACCTACGTGGACAATGAGCAGTTCTTC
CDR3aa: CASSQERGGLTYVDNEQFF
v_gene: TRBV4-3
d_gene: NA
len: 19
j_gene: TRBJ2-1
abundance: NA

CDR3nt: TGTGCCAGCAGCTTAGACTGGCTAGCGGGAAGTGCGGGGGAGCTGTTTTTT
CDR3aa: CASSLDWLAGSAGELFF
v_gene: TRBV11-3
d_gene: TRBD2
len: 17
j_gene: TRBJ2-2
abundance: few

CDR3nt: TGTGCCTGGAGTGAGGGATCGCGGACCCAGTACTTC
CDR3aa: CAWSEGSRTQYF
v_gene: TRBV30
d_gene: NA
len: 12
j_gene: TRBJ2-5
abundance: NA

CDR3nt: TGTGCCAGCACCCTGCGGGGGAGCAATCAGCCCCAGCATTTT
CDR3aa: CASTLRGSNQPQHF
v_gene: TRBV7-8
d_gene: NA
len: 14
j_gene: TRBJ1-5
abundance: NA

CDR3nt: TGTGCCAGTAGTATTAGCGGGATCTTTGGGTACGAGCAGTACTTC
CDR3aa: CASSISGIFGYEQYF
v_gene: TRBV19
d_gene: TRBD2
len: 15
j_gene: TRBJ2-7
abundance: NA

CDR3nt: TGTGCCAGCAGCCCCACTGGACTAGCGGGAGGGGCGGGCCGGTTCTTC
CDR3aa: CASSPTGLAGGAGRFF
v_gene: TRBV28
d_gene: TRBD2
len: 16
j_gene: TRBJ2-1
abundance: NA

CDR3nt: TGTGCCAGCAGCCAAGAAGTGGGTCCCAGACGCTATGGCTACACCTTC
CDR3aa: CASSQEVGPRRYGYTF
v_gene: TRBV4-2
d_gene: NA
len: 16
j_gene: TRBJ1-2
abundance: NA

CDR3nt: TGTGCCAGCAGTGATCCCGGGGTCGGCTACGAGCAGTACTTC
CDR3aa: CASSDPGVGYEQYF
v_gene: TRBV28
d_gene: NA
len: 14
j_gene: TRBJ2-7
abundance: NA

CDR3nt: TGCGCCAGCAGCTTGTATGGGACAGTAGCTGAAAAACTGTTTTTT
CDR3aa: CASSLYGTVAEKLFF
v_gene: TRBV5-1
d_gene: TRBD1
len: 15
j_gene: TRBJ1-4
abundance: NA

CDR3nt: TGCGCCAGCAGCTTGTTACCCGCAGACACGCATGAAAAACTGTTTTTT
CDR3aa: CASSLLPADTHEKLFF
v_gene: TRBV5-1
d_gene: NA
len: 16
j_gene: TRBJ1-4
abundance: NA

CDR3nt: TGTGCCAGCAGTGACGGGCTAGCGGGAGGGTGGGAGACCCAGTACTTC
CDR3aa: CASSDGLAGGWETQYF
v_gene: TRBV25-1
d_gene: TRBD2
len: 16
j_gene: TRBJ2-5
abundance: NA

CDR3nt: TGTGCCAGCAGCTCAGCGGGAGGGCCGGGCAATGAGCAGTTCTTC
CDR3aa: CASSSAGGPGNEQFF
v_gene: TRBV7-8
d_gene: TRBD2
len: 15
j_gene: TRBJ2-1
abundance: NA

CDR3nt: TGTGCCAGCAGTGAGGCCAGCGGGAGGGCCGCAGATACGCAGTATTTT
CDR3aa: CASSEASGRAADTQYF
v_gene: TRBV2
d_gene: TRBD2
len: 16
j_gene: TRBJ2-3
abundance: NA

CDR3nt: TGTGCCAGCAGCAAGGGACAACCCAACACTGAAGCTTTCTTT
CDR3aa: CASSKGQPNTEAFF
v_gene: TRBV5-4
d_gene: NA
len: 14
j_gene: TRBJ1-1
abundance: NA

CDR3nt: TGTGCCAGCAGTGAACAACAGGGCCTTCAGCCCCAGCATTTT
CDR3aa: CASSEQQGLQPQHF
v_gene: TRBV6-1
d_gene: NA
len: 14
j_gene: TRBJ1-5
abundance: NA

CDR3nt: TGTGCCAGCAGTCGGACAGCCGTGACCTACGAGCAGTACTTC
CDR3aa: CASSRTAVTYEQYF
v_gene: TRBV6-1
d_gene: NA
len: 14
j_gene: TRBJ2-7
abundance: NA